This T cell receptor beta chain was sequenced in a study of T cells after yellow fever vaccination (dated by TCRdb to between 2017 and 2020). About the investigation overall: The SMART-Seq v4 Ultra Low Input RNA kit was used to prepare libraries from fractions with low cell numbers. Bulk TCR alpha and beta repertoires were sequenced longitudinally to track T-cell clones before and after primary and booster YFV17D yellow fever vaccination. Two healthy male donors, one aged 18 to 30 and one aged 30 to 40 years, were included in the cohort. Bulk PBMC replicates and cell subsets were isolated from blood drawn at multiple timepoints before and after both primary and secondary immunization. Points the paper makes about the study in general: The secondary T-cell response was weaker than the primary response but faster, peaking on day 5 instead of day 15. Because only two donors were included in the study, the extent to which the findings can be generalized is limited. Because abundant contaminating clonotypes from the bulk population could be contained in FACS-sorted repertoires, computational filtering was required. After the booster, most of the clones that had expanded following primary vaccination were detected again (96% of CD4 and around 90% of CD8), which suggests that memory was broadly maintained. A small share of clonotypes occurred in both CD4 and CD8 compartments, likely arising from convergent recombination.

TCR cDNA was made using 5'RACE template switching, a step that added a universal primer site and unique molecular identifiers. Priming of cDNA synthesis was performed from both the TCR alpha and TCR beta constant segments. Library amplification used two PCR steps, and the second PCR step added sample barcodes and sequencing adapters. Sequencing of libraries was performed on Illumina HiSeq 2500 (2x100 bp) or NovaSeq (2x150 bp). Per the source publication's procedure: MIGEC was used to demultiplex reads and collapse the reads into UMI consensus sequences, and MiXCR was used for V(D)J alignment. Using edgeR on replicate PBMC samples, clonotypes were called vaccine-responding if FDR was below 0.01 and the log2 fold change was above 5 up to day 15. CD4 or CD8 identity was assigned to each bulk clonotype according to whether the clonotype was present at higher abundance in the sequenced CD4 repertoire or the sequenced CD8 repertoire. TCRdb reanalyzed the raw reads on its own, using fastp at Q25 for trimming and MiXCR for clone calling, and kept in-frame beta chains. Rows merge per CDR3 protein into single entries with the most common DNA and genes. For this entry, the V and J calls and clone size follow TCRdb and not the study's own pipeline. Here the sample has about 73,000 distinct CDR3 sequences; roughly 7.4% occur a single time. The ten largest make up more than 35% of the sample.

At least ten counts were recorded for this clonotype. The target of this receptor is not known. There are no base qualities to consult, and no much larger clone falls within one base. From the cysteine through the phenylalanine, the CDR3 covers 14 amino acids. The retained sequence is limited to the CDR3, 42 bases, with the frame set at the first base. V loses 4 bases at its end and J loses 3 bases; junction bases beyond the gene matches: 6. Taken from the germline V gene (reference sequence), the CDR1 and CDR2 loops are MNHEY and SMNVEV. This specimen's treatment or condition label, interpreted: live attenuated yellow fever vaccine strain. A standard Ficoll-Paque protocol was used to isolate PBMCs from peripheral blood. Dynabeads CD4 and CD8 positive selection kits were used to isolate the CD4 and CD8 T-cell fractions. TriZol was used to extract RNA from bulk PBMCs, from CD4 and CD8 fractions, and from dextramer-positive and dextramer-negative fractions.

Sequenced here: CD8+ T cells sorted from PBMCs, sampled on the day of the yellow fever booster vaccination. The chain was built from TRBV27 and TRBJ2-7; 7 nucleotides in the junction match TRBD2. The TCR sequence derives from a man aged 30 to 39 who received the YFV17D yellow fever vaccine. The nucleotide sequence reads TGTGCCAGCAGTTATGGGGGGGAAAGCTACGAGCAGTACTTC. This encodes CASSYGGESYEQYF.